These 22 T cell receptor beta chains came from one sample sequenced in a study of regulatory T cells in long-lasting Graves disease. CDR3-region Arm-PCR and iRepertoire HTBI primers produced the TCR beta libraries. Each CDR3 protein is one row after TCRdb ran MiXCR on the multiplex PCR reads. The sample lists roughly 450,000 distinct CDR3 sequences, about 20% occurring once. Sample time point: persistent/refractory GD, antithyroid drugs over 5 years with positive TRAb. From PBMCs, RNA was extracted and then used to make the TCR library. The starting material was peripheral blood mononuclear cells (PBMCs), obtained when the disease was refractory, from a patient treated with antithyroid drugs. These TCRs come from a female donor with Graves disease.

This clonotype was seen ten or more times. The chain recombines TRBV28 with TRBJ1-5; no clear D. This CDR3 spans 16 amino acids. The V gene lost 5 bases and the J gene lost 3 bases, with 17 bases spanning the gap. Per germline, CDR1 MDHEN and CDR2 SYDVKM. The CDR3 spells CASSLLGTEPNQPQHF. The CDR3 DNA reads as TGTGCCAGCAGTCTCCTCGGCACAGAGCCCAATCAGCCCCAGCATTTT.

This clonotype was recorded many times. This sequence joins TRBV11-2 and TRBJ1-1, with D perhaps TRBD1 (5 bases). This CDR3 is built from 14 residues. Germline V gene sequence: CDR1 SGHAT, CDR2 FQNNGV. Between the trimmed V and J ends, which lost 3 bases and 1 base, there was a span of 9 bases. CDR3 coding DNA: TGTGCCAGCAGCTTTATGGGGGGGAACACTGAAGCTTTCTTT. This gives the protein CASSFMGGNTEAFF.

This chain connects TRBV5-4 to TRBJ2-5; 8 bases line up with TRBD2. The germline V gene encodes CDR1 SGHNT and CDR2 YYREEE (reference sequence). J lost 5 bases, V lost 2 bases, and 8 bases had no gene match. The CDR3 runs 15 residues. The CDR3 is CASSFRGAGGETQYF. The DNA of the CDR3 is TGTGCCAGCAGCTTCCGAGGGGCGGGAGGTGAGACCCAGTACTTC. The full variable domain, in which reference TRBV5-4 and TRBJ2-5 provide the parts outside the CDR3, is ETGVTQSPTHLIKTRGQQVTLRCSSQSGHNTVSWYQQALGQGPQFIFQYYREEENGRGNFPPRFSGLQFPNYSSELNVNALELDDSALYLCASSFRGAGGETQYFGPGTRLLVL.

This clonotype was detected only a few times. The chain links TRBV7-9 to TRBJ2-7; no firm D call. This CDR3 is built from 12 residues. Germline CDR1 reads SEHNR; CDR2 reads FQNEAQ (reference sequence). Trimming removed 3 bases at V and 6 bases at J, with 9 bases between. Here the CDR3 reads CASSFLVGEQYF. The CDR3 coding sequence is TGTGCCAGCAGCTTTCTGGTGGGCGAGCAGTACTTC. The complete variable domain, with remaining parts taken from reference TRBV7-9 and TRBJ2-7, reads DTGVSQNPRHKITKRGQNVTFRCDPISEHNRLYWYRQTLGQGPEFLTYFQNEAQLEKSRLLSDRFSAERPKGSFSTLEIQRTEQGDSAMYLCASSFLVGEQYFGPGTRLTVT.

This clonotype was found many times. CDR3 DNA sequence: TGTGCCAGCAGCTTAGTCCCCGGCGGAGGCGAGCAGTACTTC. It specifies CASSLVPGGGEQYF. This chain joins TRBV11-3 and TRBJ2-7, with D perhaps matching TRBD2 (5 bases). The germline V gene has CDR1 SGHNT and CDR2 YENEEA. V was clipped by 1 base and J by 6 bases, with 13 bases between them. This CDR3 is 14 amino acids long.

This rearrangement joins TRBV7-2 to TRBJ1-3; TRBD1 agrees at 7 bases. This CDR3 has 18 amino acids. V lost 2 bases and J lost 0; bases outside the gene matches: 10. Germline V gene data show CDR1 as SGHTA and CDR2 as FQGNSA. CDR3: CASSLRGPGGSSGNTIYF. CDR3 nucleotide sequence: TGTGCCAGCAGCTTAAGGGGGCCCGGGGGCAGCTCTGGAAACACCATATATTTT.

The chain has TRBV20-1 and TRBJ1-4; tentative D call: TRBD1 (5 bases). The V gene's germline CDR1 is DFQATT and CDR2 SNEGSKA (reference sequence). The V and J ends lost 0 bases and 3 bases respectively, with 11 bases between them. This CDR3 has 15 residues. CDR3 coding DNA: TGCAGTGCTAGAGATGGGTGGGGGGCTAATGAAAAACTGTTTTTT. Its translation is CSARDGWGANEKLFF.

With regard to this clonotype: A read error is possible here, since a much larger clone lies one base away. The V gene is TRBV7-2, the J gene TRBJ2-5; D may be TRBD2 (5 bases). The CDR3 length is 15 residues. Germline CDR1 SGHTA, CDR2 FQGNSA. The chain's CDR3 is CASSLARGVGEAQYF. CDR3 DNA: TGTGCCAGCAGCTTAGCGCGTGGGGTGGGAGAGGCCCAGTACTTC.

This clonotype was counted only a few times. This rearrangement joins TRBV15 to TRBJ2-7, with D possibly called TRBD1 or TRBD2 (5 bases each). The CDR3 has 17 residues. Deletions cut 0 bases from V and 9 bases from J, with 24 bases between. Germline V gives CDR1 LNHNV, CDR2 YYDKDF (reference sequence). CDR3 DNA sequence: TGTGCCACCAGCAGAGATAGGGGACCAGGGTTTGGCCCGGGGCAGTACTTC. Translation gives CATSRDRGPGFGPGQYF.

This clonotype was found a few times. For the CDR3, the DNA is TGTGCCAGCAGCAAAAGACGGGGGCGAGGAGCTTTCTTT. This sequence encodes CASSKRRGRGAFF. The chain has TRBV11-3 and TRBJ1-1, with D possibly matching TRBD1 (6 bases). Germline assignment: CDR1 SGHNT and CDR2 YENEEA. The CDR3 extends over 13 amino acids. V gave up 5 bases and J gave up 10 bases, with 17 bases separating them.

The CDR3 DNA is TGTGCCAGCAGTGTGGGGGGATCTGAAGCTTTCTTT. Protein sequence: CASSVGGSEAFF. The V call is TRBV2, the J call TRBJ1-1; a weak D match, TRBD1 (5 bases). This CDR3 comprises 12 residues. Germline lookup yields CDR1 SNHLY and CDR2 FYNNEI. V lost 4 bases, J lost 6 bases, and 9 bases lay in between. Variable domain in full (rest from reference TRBV2 and TRBJ1-1): EPEVTQTPSHQVTQMGQEVILRCVPISNHLYFYWYRQILGQKVEFLVSFYNNEISEKSEIFDDQFSVERPDGSNFTLKIRSTKLEDSAMYFCASSVGGSEAFFGQGTRLTVV.

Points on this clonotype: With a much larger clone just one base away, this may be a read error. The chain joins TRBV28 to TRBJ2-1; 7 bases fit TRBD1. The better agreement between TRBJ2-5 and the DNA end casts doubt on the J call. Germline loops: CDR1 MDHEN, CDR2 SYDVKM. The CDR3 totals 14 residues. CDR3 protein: CAGSRRQGQETQYF. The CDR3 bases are TGTGCCGGCAGTCGAAGACAGGGCCAAGAGACCCAGTACTTC.

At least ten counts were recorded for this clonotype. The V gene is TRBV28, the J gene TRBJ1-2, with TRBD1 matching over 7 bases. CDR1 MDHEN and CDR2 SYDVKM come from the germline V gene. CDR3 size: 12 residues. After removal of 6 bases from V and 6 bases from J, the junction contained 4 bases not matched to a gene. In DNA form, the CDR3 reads TGTGCCAGCAGGACAGGGCCTCATGGCTACACCTTC. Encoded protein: CASRTGPHGYTF.

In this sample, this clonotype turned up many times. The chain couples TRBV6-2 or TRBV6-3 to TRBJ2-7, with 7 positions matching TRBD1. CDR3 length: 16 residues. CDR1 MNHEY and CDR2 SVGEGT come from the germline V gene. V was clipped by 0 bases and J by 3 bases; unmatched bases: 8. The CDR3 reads CASSYSMGQGDYEQYF. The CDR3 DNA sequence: TGTGCCAGCAGTTACTCGATGGGGCAGGGGGACTACGAGCAGTACTTC.

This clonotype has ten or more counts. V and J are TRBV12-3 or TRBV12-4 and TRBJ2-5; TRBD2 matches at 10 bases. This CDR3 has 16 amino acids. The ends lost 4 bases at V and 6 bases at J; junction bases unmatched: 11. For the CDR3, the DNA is TGTGCCAGCAGTTCCCGGGGGCTAGCGGGAGCTCAGACCCAGTACTTC. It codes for CASSSRGLAGAQTQYF.

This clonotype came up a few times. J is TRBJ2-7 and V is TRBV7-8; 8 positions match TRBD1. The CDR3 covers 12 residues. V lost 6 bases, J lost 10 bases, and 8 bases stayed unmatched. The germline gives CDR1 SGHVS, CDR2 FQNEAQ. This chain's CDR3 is CASRLQGARQYF. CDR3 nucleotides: TGTGCCAGCAGGCTCCAGGGGGCGCGACAGTACTTC. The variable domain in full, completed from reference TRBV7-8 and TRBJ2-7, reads GAGVSQSPRYKVAKRGQDVALRCDPISGHVSLFWYQQALGQGPEFLTYFQNEAQLDKSGLPSDRFFAERPEGSVSTLKIQRTQQEDSAVYLCASRLQGARQYFGPGTRLTVT.

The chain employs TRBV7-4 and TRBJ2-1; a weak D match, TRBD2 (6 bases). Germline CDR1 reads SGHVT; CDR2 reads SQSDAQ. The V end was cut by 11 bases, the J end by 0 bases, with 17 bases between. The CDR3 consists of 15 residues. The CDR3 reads CASRSGLISYNEQFF. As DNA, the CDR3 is TGTGCCTCCCGGTCTGGACTAATCTCCTACAATGAGCAGTTCTTC. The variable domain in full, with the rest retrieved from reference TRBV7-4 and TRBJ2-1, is GAGVSQSPRYKVAKRGRDVALRCDSISGHVTLYWYRQTLGQGSEVLTYSQSDAQRDKSGRPSGRFSAERPERSVSTLKIQRTEQGDSAVYLCASRSGLISYNEQFFGPGTRLTVL.

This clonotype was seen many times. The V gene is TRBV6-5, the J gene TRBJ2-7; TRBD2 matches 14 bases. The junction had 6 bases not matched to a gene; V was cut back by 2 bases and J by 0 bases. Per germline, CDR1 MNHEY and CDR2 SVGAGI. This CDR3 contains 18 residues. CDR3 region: CASSYGLAGGRSSYEQYF. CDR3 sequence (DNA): TGTGCCAGCAGTTACGGACTAGCGGGAGGTCGAAGCTCCTACGAGCAGTACTTC.

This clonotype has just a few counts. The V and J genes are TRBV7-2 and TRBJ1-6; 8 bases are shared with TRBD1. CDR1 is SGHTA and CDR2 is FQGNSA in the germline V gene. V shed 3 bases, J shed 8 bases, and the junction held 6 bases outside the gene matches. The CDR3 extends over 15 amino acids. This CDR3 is CASSFIGQGDSPLHF. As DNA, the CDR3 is TGTGCCAGCAGCTTCATCGGACAGGGTGATTCACCCCTCCACTTT.

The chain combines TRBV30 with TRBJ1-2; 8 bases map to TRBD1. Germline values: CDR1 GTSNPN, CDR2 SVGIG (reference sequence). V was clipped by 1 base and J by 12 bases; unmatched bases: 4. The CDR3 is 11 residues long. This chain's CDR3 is CAWSDGQGHTF. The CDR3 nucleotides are TGTGCCTGGAGTGACGGACAGGGACACACCTTC.

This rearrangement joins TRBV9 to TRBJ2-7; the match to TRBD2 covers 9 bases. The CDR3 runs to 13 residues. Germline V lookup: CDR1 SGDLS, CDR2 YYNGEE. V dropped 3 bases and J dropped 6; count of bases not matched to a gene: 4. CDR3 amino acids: CASSGGTSREQYF. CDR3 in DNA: TGTGCCAGCAGCGGAGGGACTAGCCGCGAGCAGTACTTC.

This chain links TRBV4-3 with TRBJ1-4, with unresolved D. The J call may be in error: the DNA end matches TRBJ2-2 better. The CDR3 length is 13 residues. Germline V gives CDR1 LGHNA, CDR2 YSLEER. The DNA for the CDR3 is TGCGCCAGCAGCCAACAAGAAGCCGCGGAGCTGTTTTTT. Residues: CASSQQEAAELFF.